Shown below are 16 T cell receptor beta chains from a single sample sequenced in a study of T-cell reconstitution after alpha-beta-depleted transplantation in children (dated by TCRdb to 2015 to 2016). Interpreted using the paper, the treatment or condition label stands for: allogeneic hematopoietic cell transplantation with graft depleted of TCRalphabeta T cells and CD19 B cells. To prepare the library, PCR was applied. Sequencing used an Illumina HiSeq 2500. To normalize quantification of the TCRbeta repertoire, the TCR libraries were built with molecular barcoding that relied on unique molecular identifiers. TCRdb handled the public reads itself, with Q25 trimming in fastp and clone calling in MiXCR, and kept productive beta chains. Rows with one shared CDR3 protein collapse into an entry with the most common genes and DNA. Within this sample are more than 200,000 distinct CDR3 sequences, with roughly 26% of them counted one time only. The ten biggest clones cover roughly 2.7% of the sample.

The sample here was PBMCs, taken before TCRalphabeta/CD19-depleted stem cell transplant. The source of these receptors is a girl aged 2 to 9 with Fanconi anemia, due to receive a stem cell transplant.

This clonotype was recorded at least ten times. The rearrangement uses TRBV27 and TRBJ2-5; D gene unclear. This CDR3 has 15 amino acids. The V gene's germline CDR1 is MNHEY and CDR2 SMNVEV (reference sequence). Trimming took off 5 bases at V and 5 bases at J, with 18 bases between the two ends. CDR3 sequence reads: CASSPIASSLETQYF. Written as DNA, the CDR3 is TGTGCCAGCAGTCCCATCGCCTCGAGTTTGGAGACCCAGTACTTC.

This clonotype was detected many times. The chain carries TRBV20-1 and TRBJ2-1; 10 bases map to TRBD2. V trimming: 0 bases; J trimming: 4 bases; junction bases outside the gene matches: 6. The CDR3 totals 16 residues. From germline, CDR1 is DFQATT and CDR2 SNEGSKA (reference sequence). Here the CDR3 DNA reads TGCAGTGCTAGAGACCCTCTAGCGGGGGCTTACAATGAGCAGTTCTTC. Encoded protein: CSARDPLAGAYNEQFF.

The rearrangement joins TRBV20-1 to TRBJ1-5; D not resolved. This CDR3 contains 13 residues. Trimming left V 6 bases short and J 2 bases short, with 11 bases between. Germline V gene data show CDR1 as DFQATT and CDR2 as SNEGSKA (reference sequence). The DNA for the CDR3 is TGCAGTGCCGAGGGTTTCGGCAATCAGCCCCAGCATTTT. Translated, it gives CSAEGFGNQPQHF.

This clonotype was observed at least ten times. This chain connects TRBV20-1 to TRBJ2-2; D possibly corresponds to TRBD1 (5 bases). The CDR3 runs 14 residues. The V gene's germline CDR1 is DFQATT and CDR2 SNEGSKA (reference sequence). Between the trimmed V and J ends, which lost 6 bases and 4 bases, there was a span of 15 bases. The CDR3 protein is CSAAKSGPTGELFF. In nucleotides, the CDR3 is TGCAGTGCCGCAAAGTCAGGGCCCACCGGGGAGCTGTTTTTT.

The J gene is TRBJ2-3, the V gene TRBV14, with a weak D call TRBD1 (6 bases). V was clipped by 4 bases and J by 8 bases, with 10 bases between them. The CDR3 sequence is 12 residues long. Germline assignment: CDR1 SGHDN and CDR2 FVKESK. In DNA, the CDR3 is TGTGCCAGCAGCCCCAAGGGGGTTACGCAGTATTTT. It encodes CASSPKGVTQYF. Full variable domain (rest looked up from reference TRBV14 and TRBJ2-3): EAGVTQFPSHSVIEKGQTVTLRCDPISGHDNLYWYRRVMGKEIKFLLHFVKESKQDESGMPNNRFLAERTGGTYSTLKVQPAELEDSGVYFCASSPKGVTQYFGPGTRLTVL.

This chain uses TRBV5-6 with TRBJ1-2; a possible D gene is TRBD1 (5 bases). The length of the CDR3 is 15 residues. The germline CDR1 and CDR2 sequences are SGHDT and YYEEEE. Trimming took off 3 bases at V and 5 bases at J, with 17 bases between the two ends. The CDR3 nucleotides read TGTGCCAGCAGCTGGATGCGACAGACGTATTATGGCTACACCTTC. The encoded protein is CASSWMRQTYYGYTF.

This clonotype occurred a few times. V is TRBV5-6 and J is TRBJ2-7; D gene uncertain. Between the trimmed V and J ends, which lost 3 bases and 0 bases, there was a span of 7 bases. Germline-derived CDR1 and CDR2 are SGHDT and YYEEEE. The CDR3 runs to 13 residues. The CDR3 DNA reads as TGTGCCAGCAGCTGGTGGGACTCCTACGAGCAGTACTTC. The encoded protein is CASSWWDSYEQYF.

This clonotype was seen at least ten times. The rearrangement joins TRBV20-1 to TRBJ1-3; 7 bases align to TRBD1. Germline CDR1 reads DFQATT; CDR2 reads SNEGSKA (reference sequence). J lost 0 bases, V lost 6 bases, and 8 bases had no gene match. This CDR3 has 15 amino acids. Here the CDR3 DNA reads TGCAGTGCCAGGGACAGCCACTACTCTGGAAACACCATATATTTT. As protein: CSARDSHYSGNTIYF.

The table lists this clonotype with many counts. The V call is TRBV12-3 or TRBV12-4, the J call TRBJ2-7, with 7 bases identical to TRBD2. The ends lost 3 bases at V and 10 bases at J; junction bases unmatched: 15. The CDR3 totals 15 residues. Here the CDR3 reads CASSFQAGTGLGQYF. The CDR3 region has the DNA TGTGCCAGCAGTTTCCAAGCGGGAACGGGTTTGGGACAGTACTTC.

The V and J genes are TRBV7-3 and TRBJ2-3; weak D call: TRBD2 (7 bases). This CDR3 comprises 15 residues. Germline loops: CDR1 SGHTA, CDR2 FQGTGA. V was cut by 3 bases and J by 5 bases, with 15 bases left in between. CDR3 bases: TGTGCCAGCAGCTTTGGGGGGGGGCAGGGAGATACGCAGTATTTT. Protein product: CASSFGGGQGDTQYF.

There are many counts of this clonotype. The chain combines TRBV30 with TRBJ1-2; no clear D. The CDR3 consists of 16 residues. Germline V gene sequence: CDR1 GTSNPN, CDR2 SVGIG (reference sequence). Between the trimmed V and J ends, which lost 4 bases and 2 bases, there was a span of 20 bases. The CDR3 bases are TGTGCCTGGACTTTGGCGGACGTCCCAGAGAACTATGGCTACACCTTC. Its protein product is CAWTLADVPENYGYTF.

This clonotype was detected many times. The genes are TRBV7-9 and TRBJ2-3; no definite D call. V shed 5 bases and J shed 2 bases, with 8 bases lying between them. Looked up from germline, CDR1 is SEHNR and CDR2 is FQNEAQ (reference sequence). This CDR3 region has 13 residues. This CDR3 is CASSTEITDTQYF. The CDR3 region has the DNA TGTGCCAGCAGCACGGAGATCACAGATACGCAGTATTTT. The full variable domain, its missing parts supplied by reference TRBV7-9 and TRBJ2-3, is DTGVSQNPRHKITKRGQNVTFRCDPISEHNRLYWYRQTLGQGPEFLTYFQNEAQLEKSRLLSDRFSAERPKGSFSTLEIQRTEQGDSAMYLCASSTEITDTQYFGPGTRLTVL.

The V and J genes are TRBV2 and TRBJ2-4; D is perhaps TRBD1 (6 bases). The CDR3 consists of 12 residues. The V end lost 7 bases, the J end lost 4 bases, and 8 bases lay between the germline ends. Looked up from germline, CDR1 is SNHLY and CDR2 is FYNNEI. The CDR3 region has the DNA TGTGCCAGCACAGGGGAGAAAAACATTCAGTACTTC. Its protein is CASTGEKNIQYF.

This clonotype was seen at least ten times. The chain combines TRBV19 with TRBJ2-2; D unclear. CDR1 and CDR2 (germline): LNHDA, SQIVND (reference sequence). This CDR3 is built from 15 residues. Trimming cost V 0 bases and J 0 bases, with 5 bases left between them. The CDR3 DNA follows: TGTGCCAGTAGTATAGAACAGTCGAACACCGGGGAGCTGTTTTTT. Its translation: CASSIEQSNTGELFF.

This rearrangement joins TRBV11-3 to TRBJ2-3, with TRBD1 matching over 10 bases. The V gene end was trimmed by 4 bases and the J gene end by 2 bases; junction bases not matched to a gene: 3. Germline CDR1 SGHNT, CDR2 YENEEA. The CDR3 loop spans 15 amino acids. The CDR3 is CASSSGTGDTDTQYF. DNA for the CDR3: TGTGCCAGCAGCTCCGGGACAGGGGACACAGATACGCAGTATTTT. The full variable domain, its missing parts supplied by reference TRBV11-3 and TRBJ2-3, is EAGVVQSPRYKIIEKKQPVAFWCNPISGHNTLYWYLQNLGQGPELLIRYENEEAVDDSQLPKDRFSAERLKGVDSTLKIQPAELGDSAVYLCASSSGTGDTDTQYFGPGTRLTVL.

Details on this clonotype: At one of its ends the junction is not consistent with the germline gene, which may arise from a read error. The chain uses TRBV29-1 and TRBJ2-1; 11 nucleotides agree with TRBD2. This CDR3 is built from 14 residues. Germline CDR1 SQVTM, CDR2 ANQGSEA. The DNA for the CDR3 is TGCAGGGTTGAGGGACTAGCGGAGTACAATGAGCAGTTCTTC. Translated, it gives CRVEGLAEYNEQFF.